Listed here are 21 T cell receptor beta chains from one sample, sequenced in a study of cytomegalovirus exposure and HLA in healthy donors. Researchers ran the PCR with 60 Vbeta and 13 Jbeta primers. The repertoire was sequenced with immunoSEQ multiplex PCR; TCRdb's copy has only in-frame clones and lacks some. The data hold 110,000 to 150,000 clones, with roughly 80% observed a single time. The specimen sequenced was PBMCs. The origin of the receptors is a female donor in good health and CMV-seronegative.

The V gene is TRBV7-6, the J gene TRBJ2-7; 11 positions match TRBD1. From germline, CDR1 is SGHVS and CDR2 FNYEAQ. J gave up 2 bases and V 4 bases, and 7 bases lay outside the gene matches. The CDR3 sequence is 16 residues long. For the CDR3, the DNA is TGTGCCAGCAGCTGGGGAGCGGGACAGGGGGCCTACGAGCAGTACTTC. Protein: CASSWGAGQGAYEQYF.

The rearrangement links TRBV28 to TRBJ1-5; tentative D call: TRBD1 (6 bases). The germline gives CDR1 MDHEN, CDR2 SYDVKM. Trimming removed 3 bases at V and 6 bases at J, with 12 bases between. This CDR3 is built from 14 residues. CDR3 residues: CASSFPGGSQPQHF. CDR3 sequence (DNA): TGTGCCAGCAGTTTCCCGGGGGGCAGTCAGCCCCAGCATTTT.

This chain uses TRBV5-1 with TRBJ2-2; perhaps TRBD2 as D (5 bases). CDR1 is SGHRS, CDR2 YFSETQ, per germline. The CDR3 length is 15 residues. Trimming took 2 bases from V and 2 from J, leaving 10 bases between them. CDR3 coding DNA: TGCGCCAGCAGCTTCGCCGGGAAAAACACCGGGGAGCTGTTTTTT. Translated, it gives CASSFAGKNTGELFF.

V gene TRBV7-9 combines with J gene TRBJ2-5; 10 bases are a match to TRBD1. The germline V gene has CDR1 SEHNR and CDR2 FQNEAQ (reference sequence). The CDR3 covers 16 residues. V gave up 1 base and J gave up 1 base; unmatched junction bases: 3. The CDR3 loop is CASSLGDRGLQETQYF. The CDR3 coding sequence is TGTGCCAGCAGCTTAGGGGACAGGGGACTCCAAGAGACCCAGTACTTC.

The J gene is TRBJ2-2, the V gene TRBV6-5; the D gene is possibly TRBD2 (7 bases). Between the trimmed V and J ends, which lost 0 bases and 4 bases, there was a span of 12 bases. This CDR3 region has 16 residues. Germline CDR1 reads MNHEY; CDR2 reads SVGAGI. The CDR3 coding sequence is TGTGCCAGCAGTTACTCCTGGGGAGGGGGCACCGGGGAGCTGTTTTTT. It yields the protein CASSYSWGGGTGELFF.

The chain has TRBV2 and TRBJ2-1, with TRBD2 identical over 7 bases. The V gene's germline CDR1 is SNHLY and CDR2 FYNNEI. This CDR3 has 15 amino acids. The V gene end was trimmed by 6 bases and the J gene end by 1 base; junction bases not matched to a gene: 6. The CDR3 sequence is CASRPLAVSYNEQFF. CDR3 coding DNA: TGTGCCAGCAGACCCCTAGCGGTGTCCTACAATGAGCAGTTCTTC.

This clone was recorded once. This chain uses TRBV5-4 with TRBJ2-1; 8 bases match TRBD1. The CDR3 loop spans 13 amino acids. The germline V gene encodes CDR1 SGHNT and CDR2 YYREEE (reference sequence). Unmatched junction bases numbered 5, after V lost 5 bases and J lost 7 bases. The CDR3 DNA is TGTGCCAGCAGAGACAGGGGTAGGAATGAGCAGTTCTTC. Protein: CASRDRGRNEQFF. Full variable domain (outside the CDR3, taken from reference TRBV5-4 and TRBJ2-1): ETGVTQSPTHLIKTRGQQVTLRCSSQSGHNTVSWYQQALGQGPQFIFQYYREEENGRGNFPPRFSGLQFPNYSSELNVNALELDDSALYLCASRDRGRNEQFFGPGTRLTVL.

This clone was seen more than once but under ten times. The chain recombines TRBV2 with TRBJ1-1; 7 bases fit TRBD1. The CDR3 covers 17 residues. CDR1 SNHLY and CDR2 FYNNEI come from the germline V gene. V lost 1 base and J lost 0; bases outside the gene matches: 8. Here the CDR3 reads CASSEGMSGQVNTEAFF. CDR3 in DNA: TGTGCCAGCAGTGAAGGAATGAGCGGACAGGTGAACACTGAAGCTTTCTTT. The full variable domain, completed using reference TRBV2 and TRBJ1-1, is EPEVTQTPSHQVTQMGQEVILRCVPISNHLYFYWYRQILGQKVEFLVSFYNNEISEKSEIFDDQFSVERPDGSNFTLKIRSTKLEDSAMYFCASSEGMSGQVNTEAFFGQGTRLTVV.

This CDR3 is CAISESNSGGALGEQYF. CDR3 nucleotides: TGTGCCATCAGTGAGTCGAATAGCGGGGGGGCCTTAGGCGAGCAGTACTTC. The rearrangement links TRBV10-3 to TRBJ2-7, with 11 nucleotides matching TRBD2. The ends lost 0 bases at V and 6 bases at J; junction bases unmatched: 10. Germline loops: CDR1 ENHRY, CDR2 SYGVKD. The CDR3 covers 17 residues.

The rearrangement links TRBV19 to TRBJ2-2; the match to TRBD2 covers 10 bases. The germline V gene encodes CDR1 LNHDA and CDR2 SQIVND (reference sequence). V shed 6 bases, J shed 2 bases, and the junction held 12 bases outside the gene matches. The CDR3 length is 18 residues. DNA of the CDR3: TGTGCCAGTAGCCATGGGCTAGCGGGGGTCAAAAACACCGGGGAGCTGTTTTTT. Protein: CASSHGLAGVKNTGELFF. The variable domain in full, completed from reference TRBV19 and TRBJ2-2, reads DGGITQSPKYLFRKEGQNVTLSCEQNLNHDAMYWYRQDPGQGLRLIYYSQIVNDFQKGDIAEGYSVSREKKESFPLTVTSAQKNPTAFYLCASSHGLAGVKNTGELFFGEGSRLTVL.

The chain couples TRBV28 to TRBJ1-2; 11 nucleotides match TRBD1. The CDR3 runs to 17 residues. V was pared by 6 bases and J by 4 bases, with 13 bases of the junction left unmatched. From germline, CDR1 is MDHEN and CDR2 SYDVKM. CDR3 in amino acids: CASSFPTGQGAGYGYTF. The CDR3 nucleotides read TGTGCCAGCAGCTTCCCTACCGGACAGGGGGCAGGCTATGGCTACACCTTC.

The rearrangement links TRBV7-2 to TRBJ2-2; D is unresolved. The CDR3 spans 12 residues. The V and J ends lost 5 bases and 7 bases respectively, with 8 bases between them. CDR1 SGHTA and CDR2 FQGNSA come from the germline V gene. This CDR3 is CASSQYGGELFF. CDR3 nucleotide sequence: TGTGCCAGCAGCCAATACGGCGGGGAGCTGTTTTTT.

This chain joins TRBV7-9 and TRBJ1-6; D remains ambiguous. CDR1 and CDR2 from the germline V gene are SEHNR and FQNEAQ (reference sequence). V dropped 1 base and J dropped 18 bases, with 19 bases sitting between them. The CDR3 is 14 residues long. CDR3 sequence reads: CASSLVRRQTAGHF. DNA for the CDR3: TGTGCCAGCAGCTTAGTGCGGCGCCAGACTGCGGGCCACTTT.

The rearrangement joins TRBV11-3 to TRBJ2-2; D possibly corresponds to TRBD2 (6 bases). Trimming left V 4 bases short and J 2 bases short, with 17 bases between. CDR1 is SGHNT, CDR2 YENEEA, per germline. The CDR3 covers 17 residues. The DNA for the CDR3 is TGTGCCAGCAGCTCCCGCCGGGGTGGGACTAACACCGGGGAGCTGTTTTTT. This encodes CASSSRRGGTNTGELFF. The entire variable domain, with the rest obtained from reference TRBV11-3 and TRBJ2-2, is as follows: EAGVVQSPRYKIIEKKQPVAFWCNPISGHNTLYWYLQNLGQGPELLIRYENEEAVDDSQLPKDRFSAERLKGVDSTLKIQPAELGDSAVYLCASSSRRGGTNTGELFFGEGSRLTVL.

This clone was picked up one time. This chain links TRBV30 with TRBJ2-7, with a possible D match to TRBD2 (6 bases). V shed 2 bases and J shed 5 bases, with 16 bases lying between them. The CDR3 covers 14 residues. Germline V gives CDR1 GTSNPN, CDR2 SVGIG (reference sequence). DNA for the CDR3: TGTGCCTGGAGTTTCCTAGCGAGGCAAAACGAGCAGTACTTC. This encodes CAWSFLARQNEQYF.

This sequence joins TRBV29-1 and TRBJ1-2, with 7 nucleotides matching TRBD1. The CDR3 loop spans 13 amino acids. In germline, CDR1 is SQVTM, CDR2 ANQGSEA. The V gene end was trimmed by 7 bases and the J gene end by 1 base; junction bases not matched to a gene: 6. The CDR3 sequence: CSALTGNNYGYTF. The CDR3 nucleotides are TGCAGCGCTTTGACAGGGAATAACTATGGCTACACCTTC.

This clone occurred a few times. The CDR3: CASSKQGNSPLHF. The CDR3 DNA reads as TGTGCCAGCAGCAAACAGGGCAATTCACCCCTCCACTTT. The chain uses TRBV7-9 and TRBJ1-6; D is possibly TRBD1 (6 bases). The V end lost 5 bases, the J end lost 7 bases, and 9 bases lay between the germline ends. Per the germline V gene, CDR1 is SEHNR and CDR2 is FQNEAQ (reference sequence). This CDR3 has 13 residues. The entire variable domain, with the rest obtained from reference TRBV7-9 and TRBJ1-6, is as follows: DTGVSQNPRHKITKRGQNVTFRCDPISEHNRLYWYRQTLGQGPEFLTYFQNEAQLEKSRLLSDRFSAERPKGSFSTLEIQRTEQGDSAMYLCASSKQGNSPLHFGNGTRLTVT.

This clone was picked up a small number of times. The chain combines TRBV5-1 with TRBJ1-5, with D possibly matching TRBD1 (5 bases). CDR3 length: 14 residues. Germline CDR1 reads SGHRS; CDR2 reads YFSETQ. Trimming cost V 0 bases and J 4 bases, with 8 bases left between them. The CDR3 nucleotides read TGCGCCAGCAGCTTGGATCCAGGGAATCAGCCCCAGCATTTT. It codes for CASSLDPGNQPQHF.

This chain joins TRBV27 and TRBJ1-1; 7 bases are shared with TRBD1. J lost 1 base, V lost 5 bases, and 10 bases had no gene match. The germline CDR1 and CDR2 sequences are MNHEY and SMNVEV (reference sequence). The CDR3 totals 16 residues. In DNA form, the CDR3 reads TGTGCCAGCAGTCTGACGACAGGGCCGAAGAACACTGAAGCTTTCTTT. As protein: CASSLTTGPKNTEAFF.

The chain couples TRBV5-1 to TRBJ2-1; 7 positions agree with TRBD1. Germline trimming cut 5 bases from V and 13 bases from J; bases unmatched to any gene: 12. Germline V gives CDR1 SGHRS, CDR2 YFSETQ. The CDR3 totals 13 residues. CDR3 DNA: TGCGCCAGCAGTTCGACCCCGACAGGGTACCAGTTCTTC. This gives the protein CASSSTPTGYQFF. Supplemented by reference TRBV5-1 and TRBJ2-1, the full variable domain reads KAGVTQTPRYLIKTRGQQVTLSCSPISGHRSVSWYQQTPGQGLQFLFEYFSETQRNKGNFPGRFSGRQFSNSRSEMNVSTLELGDSALYLCASSSTPTGYQFFGPGTRLTVL.

The genes are TRBV14 and TRBJ2-4; no reliable D call. This CDR3 is built from 13 residues. Trimming stripped 1 base from V and 16 bases from J, with 17 bases between. Germline V lookup: CDR1 SGHDN, CDR2 FVKESK. The CDR3 DNA sequence: TGTGCCAGCAGCCAAGGTTACGGTCGCCGAACCTACTTC. It specifies CASSQGYGRRTYF.